This T cell receptor (beta chain) was retrieved from a study of spatial heterogeneity in lung cancer. Study-wide background: Fewer alpha-chain than beta-chain sequences were consistently detected. Broader study findings: TCRs found ubiquitously expanded in tumor appeared in blood more at resection than at follow-up.

Germline-derived CDR1 and CDR2 are SEHNR and FQNEAQ (reference sequence). This CDR3 region has 13 residues. The V end was cut by 3 bases, the J end by 3 bases, with 6 bases between. Time point here: sample taken at primary tumor resection. Unsorted samples of tumor, nontumor lung or frozen PBMC had their whole RNA sequenced. Carried by each TCR cDNA molecule was a unique molecular identifier. TCRdb processed the 5' RACE reads anew with MiXCR; each CDR3 protein has one entry. This table holds tens of thousands of distinct CDR3 sequences, 6.5% to 9% found once. In this sample, this clonotype turned up many times. What it binds is unknown.

Material: PBMCs, obtained at surgery. The clonotype was recovered from a female donor with early-stage non-small cell lung cancer. The chain couples TRBV7-9 to TRBJ1-5; D gene ambiguous. This chain's CDR3 is CASSFSLNQPQHF. CDR3 nucleotide sequence: TGTGCCAGCAGCTTTAGCCTCAATCAGCCCCAGCATTTT.